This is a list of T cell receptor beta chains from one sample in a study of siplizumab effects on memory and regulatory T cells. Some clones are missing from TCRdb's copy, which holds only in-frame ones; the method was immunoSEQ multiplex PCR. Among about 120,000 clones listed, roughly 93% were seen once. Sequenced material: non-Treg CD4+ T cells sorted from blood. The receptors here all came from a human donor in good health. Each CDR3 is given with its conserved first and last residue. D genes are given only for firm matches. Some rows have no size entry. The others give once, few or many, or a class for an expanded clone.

CDR3: CASSYRGLNTGELFF
DNA: TGTGCCAGCAGCTACAGGGGGCTAAACACCGGGGAGCTGTTTTTT
D: TRBD1
J: TRBJ2-2
V: TRBV6-5
size: .

CDR3: CASSTRTEAGTIYF
DNA: TGTGCCAGCAGTACCCGGACGGAGGCCGGCACCATATATTTT
D: .
J: TRBJ1-3
V: TRBV6-6
size: .

CDR3: CASSTTPAGANVLTF
DNA: TGTGCCAGCAGCACGACACCGGCTGGGGCCAACGTCCTGACTTTC
D: .
J: TRBJ2-6
V: TRBV27
size: .

CDR3: CASSPSTGGLYEQYF
DNA: TGTGCCAGCTCACCTTCAACGGGGGGGCTCTACGAGCAGTACTTC
D: TRBD2
J: TRBJ2-7
V: TRBV18
size: .

CDR3: CASSLWGPTDTQYF
DNA: TGTGCCAGCAGTTTGTGGGGCCCGACAGATACGCAGTATTTT
D: .
J: TRBJ2-3
V: TRBV28
size: .

CDR3: CASSSPGVDGQETQYF
DNA: TGTGCCAGCAGCTCTCCCGGGGTGGACGGGCAAGAGACCCAGTACTTC
D: .
J: TRBJ2-5
V: TRBV12-1
size: .

CDR3: CAWSLLDRGKSPLHF
DNA: TGTGCCTGGAGTTTGCTCGACAGGGGAAAGTCACCCCTCCACTTT
D: TRBD1
J: TRBJ1-6
V: TRBV30
size: .

CDR3: CASRTDTQYF
DNA: TGTGCCAGCCGGACAGATACGCAGTATTTT
D: .
J: TRBJ2-3
V: TRBV2
size: .

CDR3: CASSLEADTQYF
DNA: TGTGCCAGCAGCTTAGAAGCAGATACGCAGTATTTT
D: .
J: TRBJ2-3
V: TRBV7-2
size: once

CDR3: CASSASGTAVQFF
DNA: TGTGCCAGCAGCGCCTCCGGGACAGCCGTTCAGTTCTTC
D: TRBD1
J: TRBJ2-1
V: TRBV5-4
size: .

CDR3: CASSRGSGNTIYF
DNA: TGTGCCAGCAGTCGGGGATCAGGAAACACCATATATTTT
D: .
J: TRBJ1-3
V: TRBV6-6
size: .

CDR3: CASSAKTSGIQETQYF
DNA: TGTGCCAGCAGCGCTAAGACTAGCGGGATACAAGAGACCCAGTACTTC
D: TRBD2
J: TRBJ2-5
V: TRBV5-4
size: .

CDR3: CASSQEREPTGELFF
DNA: TGTGCCAGCAGCCAAGAGCGGGAACCCACCGGGGAGCTGTTTTTT
D: .
J: TRBJ2-2
V: TRBV4-2
size: .

CDR3: CASSPRRDYEQYF
DNA: TGTGCCAGCAGTCCTAGGCGGGACTACGAGCAGTACTTC
D: .
J: TRBJ2-7
V: TRBV6-5
size: .

CDR3: CASSQDAAYEQYF
DNA: TGTGCCAGCAGCCAGGACGCAGCCTACGAGCAGTACTTC
D: .
J: TRBJ2-7
V: TRBV7-9
size: .

CDR3: CASSEDSSNQPQHF
DNA: TGTGCCAGCAGTGAAGACAGTAGCAATCAGCCCCAGCATTTT
D: .
J: TRBJ1-5
V: TRBV2
size: .

CDR3: CASSFGQGNEKLFF
DNA: TGCGCCAGCAGCTTTGGACAGGGGAATGAAAAACTGTTTTTT
D: TRBD1
J: TRBJ1-4
V: TRBV5-1
size: .

CDR3: CASISGQSYEQYF
DNA: TGTGCCAGCATTTCGGGACAGTCCTACGAGCAGTACTTC
D: TRBD1
J: TRBJ2-7
V: TRBV6-1
size: .

CDR3: CASSAVAAMGYTF
DNA: TGTGCCAGCAGTGCTGTAGCCGCTATGGGCTACACCTTC
D: .
J: TRBJ1-2
V: TRBV25-1
size: once

CDR3: CARGGLAKNIQYF
DNA: TGTGCCAGAGGTGGGCTAGCCAAAAACATTCAGTACTTC
D: .
J: TRBJ2-4
V: TRBV7-2
size: .

CDR3: CASSRGYNEQFF
DNA: TGTGCCAGCAGTCGGGGATACAATGAGCAGTTCTTC
D: .
J: TRBJ2-1
V: TRBV28
size: .